One and the same sample provided the 32 T cell receptor beta chains below, sequenced in a study of cytomegalovirus exposure and HLA in healthy donors. Primers: 60 Vbeta forward and 13 Jbeta reverse. Only in-frame clones appear in the TCRdb table, and some are missing; sequencing was by immunoSEQ multiplex PCR. The sample has about 93,000 clones, around 78% seen once. Sequenced material: PBMCs. Source of these receptors: a man aged 25-40 years in good health and CMV-seronegative.

The chain combines TRBV21-1 with TRBJ2-7; the DNA was not used to check the table's D call, TRBD1. TRBV21-1 is given as a pseudogene. The CDR3 runs to 13 residues. For the CDR3, the DNA is TGTGCCAGCAGCGAGGACAGGAGGTACGAGCAGTACGTC. It is translated as CASSEDRRYEQYV.

This chain joins TRBV7-6 and TRBJ2-1; the D is unclear. Looked up from germline, CDR1 is SGHVS and CDR2 is FNYEAQ. The germline V and J ends were trimmed by 2 bases and 8 bases, with 10 bases remaining between them. CDR3 length equals 13 residues. The CDR3 coding sequence is TGTGCCAGCAGCTTATTCCCGGCGGATGAGCAGTTCTTC. It yields the protein CASSLFPADEQFF.

The chain uses TRBV19 and TRBJ1-5; 8 bases match TRBD1. This CDR3 is 17 amino acids long. The J segment lost 1 base and the V segment lost 4 bases, leaving 9 bases of the junction unmatched. Germline V gives CDR1 LNHDA, CDR2 SQIVND (reference sequence). The CDR3 is CASSTRTGSPSNQPQHF. DNA for the CDR3: TGTGCCAGTAGTACCCGGACAGGGAGCCCCAGCAATCAGCCCCAGCATTTT.

The chain links TRBV4-2 to TRBJ2-1, with TRBD1 matching over 7 bases. With V trimmed by 6 bases and J by 5 bases, 7 bases remained unmatched. This CDR3 is built from 14 residues. Germline-derived CDR1 and CDR2 are LGHNA and YNFKEQ. CDR3 in amino acids: CASRLTGADNEQFF. CDR3 bases: TGTGCCAGCAGACTCACAGGGGCGGACAATGAGCAGTTCTTC.

The DNA for the CDR3 is TGTGCCAGCAGCTTAGTTGAGACAGATTACACTGAAGCTTTCTTT. This codes for CASSLVETDYTEAFF. J is TRBJ1-1 and V is TRBV11-2, with a weak D call TRBD1 (5 bases). The germline CDR1 and CDR2 sequences are SGHAT and FQNNGV. Trimming shortened V by 1 base and J by 3 bases, and 12 bases separated the two germline ends. The CDR3 is 15 amino acids.

This chain links TRBV18 with TRBJ1-2, with D perhaps matching TRBD1 (6 bases). Germline lookup yields CDR1 KGHSH and CDR2 LQKENI. The CDR3 is made up of 12 amino acids. The V end was cut by 3 bases, the J end by 4 bases, with 6 bases between. CDR3 sequence reads: CASSPDSYGYTF. The CDR3 DNA sequence: TGTGCCAGCTCACCGGACAGCTATGGCTACACCTTC.

The chain links TRBV27 to TRBJ1-5, with D perhaps matching TRBD1 (6 bases). The germline CDR1 and CDR2 sequences are MNHEY and SMNVEV (reference sequence). CDR3 size: 14 residues. The V end lost 2 bases, the J end lost 7 bases, and 12 bases lay between the germline ends. The CDR3 DNA reads as TGTGCCAGCAGTTTAGGGGGGGCCAGCCAGCCCCAGCATTTT. Amino acids: CASSLGGASQPQHF.

The chain has TRBV19 and TRBJ1-2, with 11 bases identical to TRBD1. This CDR3 contains 15 residues. After removal of 1 base from V and 4 bases from J, the junction contained 2 bases not matched to a gene. Germline CDR1 is LNHDA and CDR2 is SQIVND (reference sequence). As DNA, the CDR3 is TGTGCCAGTAGTATAGGCGGGACAGGGGGCTATGGCTACACCTTC. It specifies CASSIGGTGGYGYTF.

V gene TRBV7-9 combines with J gene TRBJ2-3; 10 bases align to TRBD1. CDR3 length equals 16 residues. Germline V gene data show CDR1 as SEHNR and CDR2 as FQNEAQ (reference sequence). The trim removed 4 bases at V and 4 bases at J, leaving 8 bases unmatched. CDR3 region: CASSYPRTGGADTQYF. DNA for the CDR3: TGTGCCAGCAGCTATCCCCGGACAGGGGGTGCAGATACGCAGTATTTT.

The chain joins TRBV7-6 to TRBJ1-2, with a possible D match to TRBD1 (5 bases). Germline V gene data show CDR1 as SGHVS and CDR2 as FNYEAQ. The CDR3 extends over 14 amino acids. Trimming removed 3 bases at V and 8 bases at J, with 16 bases between. The CDR3 nucleotides read TGTGCCAGCAGCTTGAGTCGGGCAGGGCTCGGCTACACCTTC. Protein: CASSLSRAGLGYTF. Supplemented by reference TRBV7-6 and TRBJ1-2, the full variable domain reads GAGVSQSPRYKVTKRGQDVALRCDPISGHVSLYWYRQALGQGPEFLTYFNYEAQQDKSGLPNDRFSAERPEGSISTLTIQRTEQRDSAMYRCASSLSRAGLGYTFGSGTRLTVV.

The chain couples TRBV10-2 to TRBJ2-5; a weak D match, TRBD1 (5 bases). This CDR3 region has 13 residues. V lost 4 bases, J lost 4 bases, and 10 bases lay in between. Germline V gene sequence: CDR1 WSHSY, CDR2 SAAADI. The CDR3 nucleotides read TGCGCCAGCAGTGCCCAGGGAAGAGAGACCCAGTACTTC. Encoded protein: CASSAQGRETQYF.

This clone was seen a handful of times. The V gene is TRBV4-1, the J gene TRBJ2-1, with 7 bases that match TRBD1. Trimming cost V 0 bases and J 8 bases; bases outside gene matches: 4. The germline CDR1 and CDR2 sequences are MGHRA and YSYEKL. This CDR3 has 14 residues. In DNA, the CDR3 is TGCGCCAGCAGCCAAGAGACAGGGTTCTATGAGCAGTTCTTC. Its translation: CASSQETGFYEQFF.

The chain uses TRBV7-2 and TRBJ2-1; 7 positions agree with TRBD1. The J segment lost 6 bases and the V segment lost 5 bases, leaving 4 bases of the junction unmatched. Germline loops: CDR1 SGHTA, CDR2 FQGNSA. This CDR3 is built from 13 residues. In nucleotides, the CDR3 is TGTGCCAGCAGCGTAAGACAGGGCAATGAGCAGTTCTTC. It codes for CASSVRQGNEQFF. The full variable domain, in which reference TRBV7-2 and TRBJ2-1 provide the parts outside the CDR3, is GAGVSQSPSNKVTEKGKDVELRCDPISGHTALYWYRQSLGQGLEFLIYFQGNSAPDKSGLPSDRFSAERTGGSVSTLTIQRTQQEDSAVYLCASSVRQGNEQFFGPGTRLTVL.

This clone has only a few counts. V and J are TRBV5-1 and TRBJ1-1; D is unclear. The CDR3 is 14 amino acids. Trimming cost V 0 bases and J 6 bases, with 12 bases left between them. Germline assignment: CDR1 SGHRS and CDR2 YFSETQ. As DNA, the CDR3 is TGCGCCAGCAGCTTGGGCCCAGACTCTTCTGAAGCTTTCTTT. It yields the protein CASSLGPDSSEAFF. Full variable domain (missing parts from reference TRBV5-1 and TRBJ1-1): KAGVTQTPRYLIKTRGQQVTLSCSPISGHRSVSWYQQTPGQGLQFLFEYFSETQRNKGNFPGRFSGRQFSNSRSEMNVSTLELGDSALYLCASSLGPDSSEAFFGQGTRLTVV.

V is TRBV20-1 and J is TRBJ1-1; 7 nucleotides align to TRBD1. The CDR3 consists of 11 residues. Looked up from germline, CDR1 is DFQATT and CDR2 is SNEGSKA (reference sequence). V shed 1 base and J 7 bases; nucleotides not matched to a gene: 0. DNA for the CDR3: TGCAGTGCTAGAGGGGACAGTGAAGCTTTCTTT. This sequence encodes CSARGDSEAFF.

The chain couples TRBV5-1 to TRBJ1-1; possibly TRBD1 for D (6 bases). V lost 0 bases, J lost 6 bases, and 12 bases lay in between. In germline, CDR1 is SGHRS, CDR2 YFSETQ. CDR3 size: 14 residues. CDR3 sequence: CASSLGGGEAEAFF. DNA of the CDR3: TGCGCCAGCAGCTTGGGAGGGGGTGAGGCTGAAGCTTTCTTT.

The rearrangement joins TRBV14 to TRBJ1-2; 9 bases are shared with TRBD1. The V and J ends lost 5 bases and 2 bases, in that order; junction bases with no gene match: 0. The CDR3 runs to 13 residues. Per germline, CDR1 SGHDN and CDR2 FVKESK. The CDR3 DNA sequence: TGTGCCAGCAGCGGGACAGGGAACTATGGCTACACCTTC. This sequence encodes CASSGTGNYGYTF. Full variable domain (rest looked up from reference TRBV14 and TRBJ1-2): EAGVTQFPSHSVIEKGQTVTLRCDPISGHDNLYWYRRVMGKEIKFLLHFVKESKQDESGMPNNRFLAERTGGTYSTLKVQPAELEDSGVYFCASSGTGNYGYTFGSGTRLTVV.

This clone occurred a few times. J is TRBJ1-1 and V is TRBV6-5; D possibly corresponds to TRBD1 (5 bases). There are 15 residues in the CDR3. V lost 5 bases and J lost 0, with 13 bases in between. Germline CDR1 MNHEY, CDR2 SVGAGI. CDR3 sequence: CASSPSQGMNTEAFF. CDR3 sequence (DNA): TGTGCCAGCAGTCCATCCCAGGGTATGAACACTGAAGCTTTCTTT.

In this sample, this clone turned up a few times. CDR3 region: CASSSSMGQGRNTEAFF. In DNA, the CDR3 is TGTGCCAGCAGTTCGTCTATGGGGCAGGGAAGAAACACTGAAGCTTTCTTT. The chain uses TRBV25-1 and TRBJ1-1; D perhaps matches TRBD1 (5 bases). CDR3 length equals 17 residues. V was shortened by 5 bases and J by 2 bases, with 21 bases between the two germline ends. Germline loops: CDR1 MGHDK, CDR2 SYGVNS.

The chain is built from TRBV11-2 and TRBJ2-5; D is unresolved. The CDR3 totals 12 residues. Germline-derived CDR1 and CDR2 are SGHAT and FQNNGV. Trimming shortened V by 5 bases and J by 9 bases, and 13 bases separated the two germline ends. CDR3 in amino acids: CASSPRSVAQYF. The CDR3 coding sequence is TGTGCCAGCAGCCCCCGGAGTGTGGCCCAGTACTTC.

The rearrangement links TRBV7-9 to TRBJ1-1, with D hard to call. This CDR3 spans 14 amino acids. The germline V gene has CDR1 SEHNR and CDR2 FQNEAQ (reference sequence). Between the trimmed V and J ends, which lost 1 base and 5 bases, there was a span of 11 bases. The CDR3 reads CASSLDSSRTEAFF. CDR3 DNA sequence: TGTGCCAGCAGCTTAGACAGTTCCAGGACTGAAGCTTTCTTT.

This rearrangement joins TRBV11-2 to TRBJ2-3; a weak D match, TRBD1 (6 bases). The length of the CDR3 is 11 residues. The ends were cut back, 8 bases at V and 9 bases at J, with 12 bases in the middle. Germline loops: CDR1 SGHAT, CDR2 FQNNGV. CDR3 DNA sequence: TGTGCCAGCGGAAGGGGGTTGACGCAGTATTTT. As protein: CASGRGLTQYF.

The chain is built from TRBV2 and TRBJ2-5, with 13 bases aligning to TRBD2. The CDR3 has 15 amino acids. CDR1 is SNHLY, CDR2 FYNNEI, per germline. The V and J ends lost 9 bases and 5 bases, in that order; junction bases with no gene match: 9. The CDR3 is CARGTSGVLGETQYF. The CDR3 region has the DNA TGTGCCAGAGGGACTAGCGGGGTCCTAGGGGAGACCCAGTACTTC.

In its sample, this clone was seen once. This chain connects TRBV6-1 to TRBJ1-2; D remains ambiguous. CDR1 MNHNS and CDR2 SASEGT come from the germline V gene. V was clipped by 4 bases and J by 8 bases, with 14 bases between them. CDR3 length equals 13 residues. The CDR3 DNA follows: TGTGCCAGCAGTGGGGCCAGCCTAAGGGGCTACACCTTC. Protein sequence: CASSGASLRGYTF.

The V gene is TRBV7-6, the J gene TRBJ2-2, with 10 positions matching TRBD2. CDR1 is SGHVS, CDR2 FNYEAQ, per germline. The CDR3 is 17 amino acids. Trimming at V came to 5 bases and at J to 1 base, leaving 7 bases not matched to a gene. This CDR3 reads CASSTSASGGNTGELFF. The DNA of the CDR3 is TGTGCCAGCAGCACTAGCGCTAGCGGGGGGAACACCGGGGAGCTGTTTTTT.

The rearrangement uses TRBV2 and TRBJ1-2; no clear D gene. This CDR3 has 13 amino acids. Germline loops: CDR1 SNHLY, CDR2 FYNNEI. The germline V and J ends were trimmed by 1 base and 4 bases, with 7 bases remaining between them. CDR3 residues: CASSEGHSYGYTF. The CDR3 bases are TGTGCCAGCAGTGAAGGGCATTCCTATGGCTACACCTTC. Complete variable domain (other parts from reference TRBV2 and TRBJ1-2): EPEVTQTPSHQVTQMGQEVILRCVPISNHLYFYWYRQILGQKVEFLVSFYNNEISEKSEIFDDQFSVERPDGSNFTLKIRSTKLEDSAMYFCASSEGHSYGYTFGSGTRLTVV.

This clone is a singleton in its sample. CDR3: CASSSPGQGVFEAFF. The DNA for the CDR3 is TGTGCCAGCTCATCTCCGGGACAGGGCGTATTTGAAGCTTTCTTT. The chain combines TRBV18 with TRBJ1-1; 9 bases line up with TRBD1. Germline lookup yields CDR1 KGHSH and CDR2 LQKENI. After removal of 5 bases from V and 7 bases from J, the junction contained 11 bases not matched to a gene. This CDR3 region has 15 residues.

The chain links TRBV28 to TRBJ2-1; 9 nucleotides line up with TRBD1. Germline V gene sequence: CDR1 MDHEN, CDR2 SYDVKM. The CDR3 loop spans 15 amino acids. J lost 4 bases, V lost 5 bases, and 6 bases had no gene match. CDR3 amino acids: CASSTGTGRYNEQFF. Written as DNA, the CDR3 is TGTGCCAGCAGTACAGGGACAGGGCGGTACAATGAGCAGTTCTTC.

CDR3 protein: CASSWRGGGYEQFF. CDR3 DNA sequence: TGTGCCAGCAGCTGGCGGGGGGGCGGCTATGAGCAGTTCTTC. The chain links TRBV7-2 to TRBJ2-1; 9 nucleotides agree with TRBD2. The trim removed 4 bases at V and 8 bases at J, leaving 6 bases unmatched. The germline V gene has CDR1 SGHTA and CDR2 FQGNSA. The CDR3 is made up of 14 amino acids.

The V and J genes are TRBV23-1 and TRBJ1-1; the D is unclear. TRBV23-1 belongs to the ORF category, with a function that is uncertain. The CDR3 is 16 residues long. With 4 bases removed from V and 1 base from J, the gap between germline ends came to 16 bases. CDR3 loop: CASSPPGGLGNTEAFF. The CDR3 DNA follows: TGCGCCAGCAGTCCCCCGGGAGGCTTGGGGAACACTGAAGCTTTCTTT.

Regarding this clone: This sample also contains other DNA sequences that code for the same CDR3. This sequence joins TRBV5-1 and TRBJ2-1; TRBD1 aligns across 7 bases. Trimming took 0 bases from V and 4 from J; bases not matched to a gene: 1. The V gene's germline CDR1 is SGHRS and CDR2 YFSETQ. The CDR3 spans 14 residues. The CDR3 DNA reads as TGCGCCAGCAGCTTGGGGGACAGTTACAATGAGCAGTTCTTC. It specifies CASSLGDSYNEQFF.

The CDR3 loop is CASSQDVGNSYGYTF. CDR3 nucleotide sequence: TGCGCCAGCAGCCAAGACGTCGGAAACAGCTATGGCTACACCTTC. The V and J genes are TRBV4-3 and TRBJ1-2, with D hard to call. The V end was cut by 0 bases, the J end by 4 bases, with 12 bases between. Per germline, CDR1 LGHNA and CDR2 YSLEER. This CDR3 has 15 amino acids.